These T cell receptor beta chains were read from a single sample in a study of T-cell reconstitution after alpha-beta-depleted transplantation in children. TCRdb reprocessed the PCR reads via MiXCR and lists one record per CDR3 protein. Among about 120,000 distinct CDR3 sequences, about a tenth were seen once, and the ten largest hold nearly 35%. The sample here was PBMCs, taken before TCRalphabeta/CD19-depleted stem cell transplant. The receptor source for this set is a boy aged 2 to 9 with acute lymphoblastic leukemia, due to receive a stem cell transplant. Both conserved end residues are part of each CDR3. D genes are given only for firm matches. Not all rows give a size; the values are once, few, many and, for expanded clones, a class.

j_gene,v_gene,d_gene,abundance,CDR3aa,CDR3nt
TRBJ2-1,TRBV14,NA,few,CASSQVLGNEQFF,TGTGCCAGCAGCCAAGTATTGGGTAATGAGCAGTTCTTC
TRBJ2-3,TRBV6-5,NA,many,CASSYSGGSTDTQYF,TGTGCCAGCAGTTACTCAGGCGGGAGCACAGATACGCAGTATTTT
TRBJ1-3,TRBV6-5,NA,NA,CASGRLGRGGGNTIYF,TGTGCCAGCGGCCGGCTGGGGAGGGGTGGTGGGAACACCATATATTTT
TRBJ2-3,TRBV4-1,NA,many,CASSQVPGTDTQYF,TGCGCCAGCAGCCAAGTTCCCGGGACAGATACGCAGTATTTT
TRBJ2-5,TRBV5-1,NA,NA,CASSLDGSPRGGTQYF,TGCGCCAGCAGCTTGGACGGCTCGCCGAGGGGAGGGACCCAGTACTTC
TRBJ2-6,TRBV29-1,NA,many,CSVAQAGANVLTF,TGCAGCGTCGCTCAAGCTGGGGCCAACGTCCTGACTTTC
TRBJ2-5,TRBV18,TRBD1,NA,CASSAGTGQETQYF,TGTGCCAGCTCGGCCGGGACAGGCCAAGAGACCCAGTACTTC
TRBJ2-7,TRBV20-1,TRBD1,many,CSASGDREPYEQYF,TGCAGTGCTTCCGGGGACAGGGAGCCCTACGAGCAGTACTTC
TRBJ2-7,TRBV27,TRBD2,few,CASSLVPGGPYEQYF,TGTGCCAGCAGTTTAGTCCCGGGGGGACCCTACGAGCAGTACTTC
TRBJ2-3,TRBV7-3,NA,many,CASSPSRGNTQYF,TGTGCCAGCAGCCCGTCACGAGGGAATACGCAGTATTTT
TRBJ2-3,TRBV12-3/TRBV12-4,NA,many,CASSRTGSGTQYF,TGTGCCAGCAGTAGGACTGGCTCGGGTACGCAGTATTTT
TRBJ1-5,TRBV12-3/TRBV12-4,TRBD1,NA,CASSPPGGNQPQHF,TGTGCCAGCAGTCCTCCAGGGGGTAATCAGCCCCAGCATTTT
TRBJ2-7,TRBV23-1,NA,NA,CASSQSTLQPYEQYF,TGCGCCAGCAGTCAATCAACACTGCAACCCTACGAGCAGTACTTC
TRBJ2-1,TRBV5-1,NA,few,CASSLLGPFDNEQFF,TGCGCCAGCAGCTTGTTGGGACCGTTCGACAATGAGCAGTTCTTC
TRBJ2-7,TRBV20-1,TRBD1,many,CSAREGTGAYEQYF,TGCAGTGCTAGAGAAGGGACAGGGGCCTACGAGCAGTACTTC
TRBJ1-1,TRBV7-9,NA,few,CASSFERMNTEAFF,TGTGCCAGCAGCTTCGAAAGAATGAACACTGAAGCTTTCTTT
TRBJ2-7,TRBV29-1,TRBD2,NA,CSAGLGGEQYF,TGCAGCGCTGGACTAGGTGGCGAGCAGTACTTC
TRBJ2-3,TRBV7-9,NA,few,CAKEESDTQYF,TGTGCCAAGGAGGAATCAGATACGCAGTATTTT
TRBJ2-2,TRBV12-3/TRBV12-4,TRBD2,few,CASSLASGRLNTGELFF,TGTGCCAGCAGTCTCGCTAGCGGGAGGCTAAACACCGGGGAGCTGTTTTTT
TRBJ2-1,TRBV20-1,TRBD2,NA,CSARDPGTSGLHNEQFF,TGCAGTGCTAGAGATCCGGGGACTAGCGGGCTTCACAATGAGCAGTTCTTC
TRBJ2-7,TRBV20-1,TRBD1,few,CSAQGAEQYF,TGCAGTGCCCAGGGGGCTGAGCAGTACTTC
TRBJ1-4,TRBV12-3/TRBV12-4,TRBD1,many,CASSPPGQVLLGEKLFF,TGTGCCAGCAGTCCGCCGGGACAGGTTCTTCTCGGTGAAAAACTGTTTTTT
TRBJ1-4,TRBV29-1,NA,few,CSALLHGTTEKLFF,TGCAGCGCCCTCCTACACGGGACGACTGAAAAACTGTTTTTT
TRBJ2-7,TRBV20-1,NA,many,CSASRAGNYEQYF,TGCAGTGCTAGTCGGGCAGGGAACTACGAGCAGTACTTC
TRBJ2-5,TRBV5-1,NA,many,CASSSTGHPAGETQYF,TGCGCCAGCAGCAGTACGGGACACCCCGCGGGAGAGACCCAGTACTTC
TRBJ2-7,TRBV3-1,TRBD2,many,CASSQGPGQRESF,TGTGCCAGCAGCCAAGGGCCAGGCCAGCGGGAGTCCTTC
TRBJ2-1,TRBV20-1,TRBD2,many,CSARDPTSGRGYEQFF,TGCAGTGCTAGAGACCCGACTAGCGGGAGGGGGTATGAGCAGTTCTTC
TRBJ1-1,TRBV20-1,TRBD1,NA,CSASYGQGYVEAFF,TGCAGTGCTAGTTACGGACAGGGGTATGTTGAAGCTTTCTTT
TRBJ1-2,TRBV20-1,TRBD1,few,CSAPPRGLDGYTF,TGCAGTGCTCCACCAAGGGGGCTGGATGGCTACACCTTC